Sequencing of this T cell receptor beta chain was carried out in a study of blood T cell repertoires in COVID-19. Study summary: PBMCs, B-cell-depleted T cells, or T cells were the source of the cDNA or gDNA that made up the material.

This clone has more than one count but fewer than ten. V gave up 2 bases and J gave up 5 bases; unmatched junction bases: 5. The CDR3 is 15 amino acids. Germline lookup yields CDR1 SGHKS and CDR2 YYEKEE (reference sequence). In the original workflow: Researchers report that nucleated cell counts were estimated from reference gene primer amplification. Produced via immunoSEQ multiplex PCR; TCRdb's table is partial and in-frame only. Clonal size and the V and J genes are those of that table, whereas D and trimming came from the DNA. This table has 100,000 to 150,000 clones, around 81% appearing once. The genes are TRBV5-5 and TRBJ2-2, with 8 nucleotides matching TRBD1. Sequenced: peripheral blood. This clonotype originated in a woman between 45 and 65 years old with acute or convalescent COVID-19. The CDR3 spells CASSFGTGGTGELFF. In nucleotides, the CDR3 is TGTGCCAGCAGCTTTGGGACAGGAGGGACCGGGGAGCTGTTTTTT.